This TCR beta chain is from a study of T cell repertoires in cytomegalovirus infection. MiXCR, run by TCRdb on the reads, gives a single entry per CDR3 protein. Among around 200,000 distinct CDR3 sequences, 35% to 40% were seen once, and the ten largest hold approximately 60%. Worth noting for this clonotype: Its cognate antigen is unknown.

The CDR3 is made up of 15 amino acids. Trimming took 5 bases from V and 4 from J; bases not matched to a gene: 3. CDR1 and CDR2 (germline): SGHTA, FQGTGA. The V call is TRBV7-3, the J call TRBJ2-3, with 13 bases that match TRBD2. The source of this sequence is a human donor in good health (CMV status not recorded). Some clones in this sample may be carry-over from other donors' samples. Here the sequenced sample was CD8+ T cells from cultured PBMCs, taken from culture after CMV antigen stimulation. In nucleotides, the CDR3 is TGTGCCAGCAGCCCGACTAGCGGGGGGTCAGATACGCAGTATTTT. The encoded protein is CASSPTSGGSDTQYF. Full variable domain (rest looked up from reference TRBV7-3 and TRBJ2-3): GAGVSQTPSNKVTEKGKYVELRCDPISGHTALYWYRQSLGQGPEFLIYFQGTGAADDSGLPNDRFFAVRPEGSVSTLKIQRTERGDSAVYLCASSPTSGGSDTQYFGPGTRLTVL.